Below are 26 T cell receptor beta chains sequenced from a single sample in a study of blood T cell repertoires in COVID-19. The data were produced by immunoSEQ multiplex PCR, yet TCRdb's version contains in-frame clones alone and is incomplete. The repertoire holds roughly 74,000 clones, with about 91% as singletons. The material sequenced was peripheral blood. These receptors were obtained from a woman aged 80 or over with active or convalescent COVID-19.

In its sample, this clone was seen once. The rearrangement uses TRBV5-1 and TRBJ2-7; 9 nucleotides match TRBD2. Trimming removed 8 bases from V and 0 bases from J; junction bases left unmatched: 3. The CDR3 contains 13 residues. In germline, CDR1 is SGHRS, CDR2 YFSETQ. CDR3 sequence reads: CASNSGSSYEQYF. As DNA, the CDR3 is TGCGCCAGTAATAGCGGGAGCTCCTACGAGCAGTACTTC. The whole variable domain, remainder taken from reference TRBV5-1 and TRBJ2-7, is KAGVTQTPRYLIKTRGQQVTLSCSPISGHRSVSWYQQTPGQGLQFLFEYFSETQRNKGNFPGRFSGRQFSNSRSEMNVSTLELGDSALYLCASNSGSSYEQYFGPGTRLTVT.

This chain joins TRBV9 and TRBJ2-2, with TRBD2 matching 8 bases. The CDR3 runs 16 residues. Germline assignment: CDR1 SGDLS and CDR2 YYNGEE. Germline trimming cut 9 bases from V and 0 bases from J; bases unmatched to any gene: 10. The CDR3 region is CATSTGGTPNTGELFF. In DNA form, the CDR3 reads TGTGCCACTTCTACGGGGGGGACACCGAACACCGGGGAGCTGTTTTTT. Combining the CDR3 with reference TRBV9 and TRBJ2-2 gives the whole variable domain DSGVTQTPKHLITATGQRVTLRCSPRSGDLSVYWYQQSLDQGLQFLIQYYNGEERAKGNILERFSAQQFPDLHSELNLSSLELGDSALYFCATSTGGTPNTGELFFGEGSRLTVL.

J is TRBJ2-7 and V is TRBV5-5; 9 nucleotides line up with TRBD1. CDR3 length equals 15 residues. In germline, CDR1 is SGHKS, CDR2 YYEKEE (reference sequence). V was pared by 4 bases and J by 0 bases, with 5 bases of the junction left unmatched. CDR3 region: CASSRQGVPSYEQYF. The CDR3 bases are TGTGCCAGCAGCAGACAGGGGGTTCCCTCCTACGAGCAGTACTTC.

The V call is TRBV5-8, the J call TRBJ1-4; 9 positions agree with TRBD1. J lost 5 bases, V lost 5 bases, and 7 bases had no gene match. Germline CDR1 SGHTS, CDR2 YDEGEE. The CDR3 length is 15 residues. This CDR3 is CASSPDGQGNEKLFF. The CDR3, as DNA: TGTGCCAGCAGTCCCGATGGACAGGGGAATGAAAAACTGTTTTTT.

The chain uses TRBV6-5 and TRBJ1-4; D unresolved. The V and J ends lost 1 base and 3 bases respectively, with 9 bases between them. The CDR3 length is 15 residues. CDR1 is MNHEY, CDR2 SVGAGI, per germline. The CDR3 spells CASSYLRGSNEKLFF. DNA of the CDR3: TGTGCCAGCAGTTACTTGCGGGGATCTAATGAAAAACTGTTTTTT.

The V gene is TRBV9, the J gene TRBJ2-1; possible D gene TRBD2, 5 bases. The CDR3 length is 15 residues. Deletions cut 2 bases from V and 15 bases from J, with 24 bases between. The germline CDR1 and CDR2 sequences are SGDLS and YYNGEE. The CDR3 DNA reads TGTGCCAGCAGCGTCCAGGCCCCGGTAGCGATGGAACTGTTCTTC. The encoded protein is CASSVQAPVAMELFF.

The chain links TRBV6-5 to TRBJ1-4; no firm D call. The V and J ends lost 2 bases and 7 bases respectively, with 11 bases between them. The germline gives CDR1 MNHEY, CDR2 SVGAGI. This CDR3 comprises 14 residues. This CDR3 is CASSYGEGTEKLFF. The DNA of the CDR3 is TGTGCCAGCAGTTACGGAGAGGGTACTGAAAAACTGTTTTTT.

The chain uses TRBV7-9 and TRBJ1-5; 9 positions agree with TRBD1. Germline CDR1 and CDR2: SEHNR and FQNEAQ (reference sequence). The CDR3 is made up of 14 amino acids. The V gene end was trimmed by 4 bases and the J gene end by 5 bases; junction bases not matched to a gene: 3. This CDR3 is CASSSDRGHQPQHF. The CDR3 region has the DNA TGTGCCAGCAGCTCGGACAGGGGTCATCAGCCCCAGCATTTT.

V gene TRBV6-2 or TRBV6-3 combines with J gene TRBJ2-1; 9 nucleotides align to TRBD2. With V trimmed by 3 bases and J by 8 bases, 14 bases remained unmatched. CDR1 is MNHEY and CDR2 is SVGEGT in the germline V gene. This CDR3 spans 17 amino acids. In DNA form, the CDR3 reads TGTGCCAGCAGTTATCGTGCGGGAGGGCCGAACAGGGATGAGCAGTTCTTC. Residues: CASSYRAGGPNRDEQFF.

This clone showed up just once. This chain links TRBV2 with TRBJ1-2; TRBD1 matches at 11 bases. CDR1 is SNHLY and CDR2 is FYNNEI in the germline V gene. This CDR3 spans 13 amino acids. V lost 8 bases, J lost 9 bases, and 8 bases stayed unmatched. This CDR3 reads CASAGQGASSYTF. DNA for the CDR3: TGTGCCAGCGCAGGACAGGGGGCGAGTAGCTACACCTTC.

The chain uses TRBV11-3 and TRBJ1-2; D is unclear. This CDR3 has 17 residues. V lost 5 bases, J lost 6 bases, and 25 bases lay in between. Germline CDR1 SGHNT, CDR2 YENEEA. The CDR3, as DNA: TGTGCCAGCAGCCCTCGTAGATATAAGTACTGGGAGGATGGCTACACCTTC. Its translation is CASSPRRYKYWEDGYTF.

The V and J genes are TRBV27 and TRBJ2-3; possibly TRBD1 for D (6 bases). This CDR3 contains 15 residues. V lost 2 bases to trimming and J lost 4 bases, with 13 bases between them. Germline CDR1 is MNHEY and CDR2 is SMNVEV (reference sequence). The CDR3 loop reads CASSLIGTRADTQYF. The DNA for the CDR3 is TGTGCCAGCAGTTTAATTGGGACAAGAGCAGATACGCAGTATTTT.

The V call is TRBV11-2, the J call TRBJ1-2; 11 positions match TRBD1. This CDR3 spans 17 amino acids. Per germline, CDR1 SGHAT and CDR2 FQNNGV. V was pared by 3 bases and J by 4 bases, with 10 bases of the junction left unmatched. CDR3 amino acids: CASSFRDRGRVVYGYTF. The DNA of the CDR3 is TGTGCCAGCAGCTTTAGGGACAGGGGGAGGGTAGTCTATGGCTACACCTTC. Supplemented by reference TRBV11-2 and TRBJ1-2, the full variable domain reads EAGVAQSPRYKIIEKRQSVAFWCNPISGHATLYWYQQILGQGPKLLIQFQNNGVVDDSQLPKDRFSAERLKGVDSTLKIQPAKLEDSAVYLCASSFRDRGRVVYGYTFGSGTRLTVV.

The CDR3 here is CASGPKPQHF. The CDR3 DNA reads as TGTGCCAGCGGGCCCAAGCCCCAGCATTTT. The chain combines TRBV2 with TRBJ1-5; D gene ambiguous. The germline V gene has CDR1 SNHLY and CDR2 FYNNEI. The length of the CDR3 is 10 residues. Trimming took off 8 bases at V and 8 bases at J, with 7 bases between the two ends.

The chain carries TRBV19 and TRBJ1-2, with D maybe TRBD1 (5 bases). The V gene lost 5 bases and the J gene lost 3 bases, with 13 bases spanning the gap. The germline gives CDR1 LNHDA, CDR2 SQIVND (reference sequence). The CDR3 has 14 residues. CDR3 region: CASSRGLGDYGYTF. In nucleotides, the CDR3 is TGTGCCAGTAGTCGGGGACTGGGTGACTATGGCTACACCTTC. Based on the CDR3 plus reference TRBV19 and TRBJ1-2, the full variable domain is DGGITQSPKYLFRKEGQNVTLSCEQNLNHDAMYWYRQDPGQGLRLIYYSQIVNDFQKGDIAEGYSVSREKKESFPLTVTSAQKNPTAFYLCASSRGLGDYGYTFGSGTRLTVV.

A word on this clone: One end of the junction is discordant with germline, which a read error may explain. The V and J genes are TRBV5-6 and TRBJ1-4; D is unresolved. CDR1 and CDR2 from the germline V gene are SGHDT and YYEEEE. The CDR3 is 11 residues long. CDR3 bases: TGTGCCAGCAGCTTAGGAGGGTTTCCAGTTTTT. It specifies CASSLGGFPVF.

The chain combines TRBV5-4 with TRBJ2-3, with D tentatively TRBD2 (6 bases). Germline assignment: CDR1 SGHNT and CDR2 YYREEE (reference sequence). The CDR3 runs 15 residues. V was shortened by 1 base and J by 4 bases, with 13 bases between the two germline ends. CDR3 DNA: TGTGCCAGCAGCTTGAATTCCTGGAGGGCAGATACGCAGTATTTT. It encodes CASSLNSWRADTQYF.

CDR3 sequence reads: CATSDQDRGLETQYF. As DNA, the CDR3 is TGTGCCACCAGTGATCAGGACAGGGGGCTGGAGACCCAGTACTTC. The chain carries TRBV24-1 and TRBJ2-5, with TRBD1 matching 11 bases. The V gene end was trimmed by 3 bases and the J gene end by 5 bases; junction bases not matched to a gene: 4. The length of the CDR3 is 15 residues. The germline CDR1 and CDR2 sequences are KGHDR and SFDVKD.

The chain recombines TRBV24-1 with TRBJ2-3, with D maybe TRBD2 (5 bases). Trimming took 5 bases from V and 1 from J, leaving 9 bases between them. Germline V gene sequence: CDR1 KGHDR, CDR2 SFDVKD. The CDR3 spans 14 residues. This chain's CDR3 is CATSVPGGTDTQYF. The CDR3 DNA reads TGTGCCACCAGTGTTCCCGGGGGCACAGATACGCAGTATTTT.

The chain employs TRBV21-1 and TRBJ2-3; the DNA was not compared with TRBD2, the D call given in the table. TRBV21-1 is a pseudogene segment. CDR3 length equals 14 residues. The CDR3 protein is CASSVRGEADTQYF. Written as DNA, the CDR3 is TGTGCCAGCAGCGTCCGAGGGGAGGCAGATACGCAGTATTTT.

The J gene is TRBJ1-4, the V gene TRBV18, with D maybe TRBD1 (5 bases). V was cut by 3 bases and J by 2 bases, with 13 bases left in between. Per the germline V gene, CDR1 is KGHSH and CDR2 is LQKENI. CDR3 length: 16 amino acids. CDR3 sequence reads: CASSPPGGATNEKLFF. The CDR3 DNA reads as TGTGCCAGCTCACCTCCTGGAGGGGCCACTAATGAAAAACTGTTTTTT.

This clone was picked up a small number of times. The J gene is TRBJ2-1, the V gene TRBV5-1; 7 bases line up with TRBD2. CDR3 size: 15 residues. Germline CDR1 SGHRS, CDR2 YFSETQ. V shed 4 bases and J 8 bases; nucleotides not matched to a gene: 12. The CDR3 DNA sequence: TGCGCCAGCAGCCCCGCGTTGGGGGGGATTGATGAGCAGTTCTTC. The encoded protein is CASSPALGGIDEQFF.

The chain employs TRBV10-3 and TRBJ1-6; weak D call: TRBD1 (5 bases). CDR1 and CDR2 from the germline V gene are ENHRY and SYGVKD. Trimming cost V 6 bases and J 5 bases, with 14 bases left between them. This CDR3 spans 15 amino acids. The CDR3, as DNA: TGTGCCATCAGACCGGGGGGGAGGGATAATTCACCCCTCCACTTT. It is translated as CAIRPGGRDNSPLHF.

V usage is TRBV19 and J usage is TRBJ2-5; 12 nucleotides line up with TRBD2. The V gene's germline CDR1 is LNHDA and CDR2 SQIVND (reference sequence). J was trimmed by 4 bases and V by 5 bases; bases with no gene match: 2. The CDR3 extends over 14 amino acids. This CDR3 reads CASSLAGGGETQYF. CDR3 DNA sequence: TGTGCCAGTAGTCTAGCGGGAGGGGGAGAGACCCAGTACTTC.

The rearrangement joins TRBV14 to TRBJ1-2; D gene ambiguous. Trimming took 4 bases from V and 8 from J, leaving 14 bases between them. Germline CDR1 is SGHDN and CDR2 is FVKESK. The CDR3 is 13 amino acids. The CDR3 here is CASSPYPGYGYTF. CDR3 nucleotide sequence: TGTGCCAGCAGCCCCTATCCGGGATACGGCTACACCTTC.

V gene TRBV9 combines with J gene TRBJ1-2; 8 nucleotides line up with TRBD1. The junction had 4 bases not matched to a gene; V was cut back by 1 base and J by 8 bases. The CDR3 consists of 13 residues. CDR1 and CDR2 from the germline V gene are SGDLS and YYNGEE. The CDR3 loop is CASSVQGAGGYTF. The CDR3 nucleotides read TGTGCCAGCAGCGTACAGGGGGCAGGAGGCTACACCTTC. Drawing the rest from reference TRBV9 and TRBJ1-2, the complete variable domain is DSGVTQTPKHLITATGQRVTLRCSPRSGDLSVYWYQQSLDQGLQFLIQYYNGEERAKGNILERFSAQQFPDLHSELNLSSLELGDSALYFCASSVQGAGGYTFGSGTRLTVV.